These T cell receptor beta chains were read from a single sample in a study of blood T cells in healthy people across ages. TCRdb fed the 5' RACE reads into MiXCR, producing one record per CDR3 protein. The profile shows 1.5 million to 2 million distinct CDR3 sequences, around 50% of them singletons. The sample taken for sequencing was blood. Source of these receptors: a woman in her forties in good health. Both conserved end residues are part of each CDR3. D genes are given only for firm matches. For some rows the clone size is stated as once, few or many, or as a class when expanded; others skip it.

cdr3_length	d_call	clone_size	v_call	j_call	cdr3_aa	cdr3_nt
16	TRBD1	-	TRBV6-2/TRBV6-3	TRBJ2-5	CAGSPPRGRGQETQYF	TGTGCCGGCAGCCCCCCCAGAGGCAGGGGGCAAGAGACCCAGTACTTC
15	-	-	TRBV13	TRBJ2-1	CASSPSRVLSDEQFF	TGTGCCAGCAGCCCATCCAGGGTTCTTTCCGATGAGCAGTTCTTC
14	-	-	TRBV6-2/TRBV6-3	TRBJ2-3	CASNSLQGPDTQYF	TGTGCCAGCAATTCCCTACAGGGACCGGATACGCAGTATTTT
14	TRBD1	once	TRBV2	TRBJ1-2	CASSDRGEMDGYTF	TGTGCCAGCAGTGACAGGGGGGAAATGGATGGCTACACCTTC
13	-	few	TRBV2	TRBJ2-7	CASRQDRSYEQYF	TGTGCCAGTAGACAGGACCGCTCCTACGAGCAGTACTTC
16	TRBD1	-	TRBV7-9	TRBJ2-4	CASSLVPGQAKNIQYF	TGTGCCAGCAGCTTAGTTCCGGGACAGGCTAAAAACATTCAGTACTTC
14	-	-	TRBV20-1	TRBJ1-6	CSAPREADNSPLHF	TGCAGTGCCCCCAGGGAAGCAGATAATTCACCCCTCCACTTT
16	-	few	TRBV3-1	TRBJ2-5	CASTPTLWGDQETQYF	TGTGCCAGCACCCCCACTTTATGGGGGGATCAAGAGACCCAGTACTTC
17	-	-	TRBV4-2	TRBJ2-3	CASSQARRGWDTDTQYF	TGTGCCAGCAGCCAAGCTCGCCGGGGTTGGGACACAGATACGCAGTATTTT
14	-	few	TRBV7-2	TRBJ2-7	CASSPILGLGEQYF	TGTGCCAGCAGCCCCATTCTGGGGCTAGGAGAGCAGTACTTC
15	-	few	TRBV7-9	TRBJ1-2	CASSFRGPENYGYTF	TGTGCCAGCAGCTTTAGAGGTCCAGAAAACTATGGCTACACCTTC
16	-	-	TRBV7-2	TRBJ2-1	CASSLAPQGSYNEQFF	TGTGCCAGCAGCTTAGCGCCCCAGGGGTCCTACAATGAGCAGTTCTTC
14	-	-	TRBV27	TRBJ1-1	CASRPIASNTEAFF	TGTGCCAGCAGACCAATCGCAAGTAACACTGAAGCTTTCTTT
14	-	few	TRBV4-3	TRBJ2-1	CASSQDERYNEQFF	TGCGCCAGCAGCCAAGATGAGCGGTACAATGAGCAGTTCTTC
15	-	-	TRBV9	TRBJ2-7	CASSLGGGARGEQYF	TGTGCCAGCAGCCTCGGTGGAGGGGCCCGTGGGGAGCAGTACTTC
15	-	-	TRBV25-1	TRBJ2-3	CARASGPSLTDTQYF	TGTGCCAGAGCCTCGGGTCCAAGTCTCACAGATACGCAGTATTTT
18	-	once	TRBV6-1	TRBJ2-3	CASSEALTPGPFTDTQYF	TGTGCCAGCAGTGAAGCGCTTACTCCGGGACCCTTCACAGATACGCAGTATTTT
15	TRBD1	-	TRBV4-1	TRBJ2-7	CASSQGQGAPNEQYF	TGCGCCAGCAGCCAAGGACAGGGGGCGCCTAACGAGCAGTACTTC
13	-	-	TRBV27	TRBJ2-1	CASSWTPQYEQFF	TGTGCCAGCAGTTGGACCCCCCAATACGAGCAGTTCTTC
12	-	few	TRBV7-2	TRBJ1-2	CASSLDGDFYTF	TGTGCCAGCAGCTTAGATGGGGATTTCTACACCTTC
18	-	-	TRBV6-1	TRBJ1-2	CASSRPVHGEPPAYGYTF	TGTGCCAGCAGTCGACCGGTGCATGGGGAGCCCCCGGCCTATGGCTACACCTTC
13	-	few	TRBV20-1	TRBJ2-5	CSAPTLREETQYF	TGCAGTGCTCCCACCCTCCGGGAAGAGACCCAGTACTTC
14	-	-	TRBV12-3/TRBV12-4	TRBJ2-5	CASSLGWFAETQYF	TGTGCCAGCAGTTTAGGGTGGTTCGCAGAGACCCAGTACTTC
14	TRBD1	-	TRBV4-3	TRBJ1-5	CASSQTTGSQPQHF	TGCGCCAGCAGCCAAACGACAGGGAGTCAGCCCCAGCATTTT
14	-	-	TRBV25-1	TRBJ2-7	CASSEWRKADEQYF	TGTGCCAGCAGTGAATGGAGGAAGGCGGATGAGCAGTACTTC
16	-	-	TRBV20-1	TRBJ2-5	CSARDRNSLYQETQYF	TGCAGTGCTAGAGATCGAAACTCTCTGTACCAAGAGACCCAGTACTTC
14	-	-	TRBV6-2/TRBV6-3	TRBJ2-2	CASTGTRNTGELFF	TGTGCCAGCACCGGGACGAGGAACACCGGGGAGCTGTTTTTT
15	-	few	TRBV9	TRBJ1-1	CASSPNLGLNTEAFF	TGTGCCAGCAGCCCCAACTTGGGCCTGAACACTGAAGCTTTCTTT
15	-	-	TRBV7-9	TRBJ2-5	CASSSSGGLLETQYF	TGTGCCAGCAGCTCCTCTGGTGGCCTACTGGAGACCCAGTACTTC
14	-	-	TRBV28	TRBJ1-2	CAAALRNFNYGYTF	TGTGCCGCAGCCCTCAGGAACTTTAACTATGGCTACACCTTC
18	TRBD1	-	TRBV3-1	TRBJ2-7	CASSQDTGPGTGGYEQYF	TGTGCCAGCAGCCAAGATACAGGGCCTGGGACAGGGGGCTACGAGCAGTACTTC
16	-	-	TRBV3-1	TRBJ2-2	CASLGTRGKNTGELFF	TGTGCCAGCCTGGGGACGAGGGGGAAGAACACCGGGGAGCTGTTTTTT
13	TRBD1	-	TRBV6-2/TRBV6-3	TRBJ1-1	CASSPTGGGQAFF	TGTGCCAGCAGTCCTACAGGGGGGGGTCAAGCTTTCTTT
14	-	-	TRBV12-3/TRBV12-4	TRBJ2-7	CASSLHTSSYEQYF	TGTGCCAGCAGTTTGCACACGAGCTCCTACGAGCAGTACTTC
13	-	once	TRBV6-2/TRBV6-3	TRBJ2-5	CTSSYSDQETQYF	TGTACCAGCAGTTACTCGGACCAAGAGACCCAGTACTTC
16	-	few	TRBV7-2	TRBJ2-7	CASSSSFSPVFNEQYF	TGTGCCAGCAGCTCGAGCTTCTCACCAGTATTCAATGAGCAGTACTTC
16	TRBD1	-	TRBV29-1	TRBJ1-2	CSVEVEGVGGDYGYTF	TGCAGCGTTGAAGTTGAGGGGGTAGGGGGCGACTATGGCTACACCTTC
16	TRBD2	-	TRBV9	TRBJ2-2	CASSVGGGLNTGELFF	TGTGCCAGCAGCGTAGGGGGGGGACTTAACACCGGGGAGCTGTTTTTT
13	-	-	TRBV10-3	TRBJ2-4	CAISFSGTEIQYF	TGTGCCATCAGCTTTTCCGGGACGGAAATTCAGTACTTC
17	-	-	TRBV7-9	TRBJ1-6	CASSLKARISNNSPLHF	TGTGCCAGCAGCTTGAAGGCTAGGATTTCTAATAATTCACCCCTCCACTTT
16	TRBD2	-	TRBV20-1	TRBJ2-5	CSARGGLAGGSETQYF	TGCAGTGCTAGAGGGGGACTAGCGGGGGGTTCAGAGACCCAGTACTTC
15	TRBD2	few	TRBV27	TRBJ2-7	CASSYGTTNPYEQYF	TGTGCCAGCAGTTACGGGACTACGAACCCCTACGAGCAGTACTTC
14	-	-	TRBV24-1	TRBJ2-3	CATSDFHRTDTQYF	TGTGCCACCAGTGATTTTCACCGCACAGATACGCAGTATTTT
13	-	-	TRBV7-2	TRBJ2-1	CASSKTRTNEQFF	TGTGCCAGCAGCAAAACTAGGACCAATGAGCAGTTCTTC
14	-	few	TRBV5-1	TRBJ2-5	CASSLSPKPETQYF	TGCGCCAGCAGCTTGTCGCCGAAACCGGAGACCCAGTACTTC
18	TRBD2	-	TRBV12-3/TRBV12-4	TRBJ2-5	CASREGLAGSSSYNEQYF	TGTGCCAGCAGGGAAGGACTAGCGGGGTCGAGCTCCTACAATGAGCAGTACTTC
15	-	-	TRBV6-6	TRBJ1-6	CASSYGGVDKPPLHF	TGTGCCAGCAGTTATGGGGGCGTCGATAAGCCACCCCTCCACTTT
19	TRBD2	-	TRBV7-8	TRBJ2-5	CASSLASLAGALNQETQYF	TGTGCCAGCAGCTTAGCAAGCCTAGCGGGAGCACTAAACCAAGAGACCCAGTACTTC
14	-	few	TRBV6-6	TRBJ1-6	CASWRSSYNSPLHF	TGTGCCAGCTGGAGGAGCTCCTATAATTCACCCCTCCACTTT
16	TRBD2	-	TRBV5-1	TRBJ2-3	CASHFPSGGSTDTQYF	TGCGCCAGCCATTTTCCTAGCGGGGGAAGCACAGATACGCAGTATTTT
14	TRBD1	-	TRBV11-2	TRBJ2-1	CASSRQGKQETQFF	TGTGCCAGCAGTCGACAGGGGAAACAAGAGACCCAGTTCTTC
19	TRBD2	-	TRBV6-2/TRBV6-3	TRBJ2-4	CASGDPTSTSILAKNIQYF	TGTGCCAGCGGAGATCCGACTAGCACTTCTATATTAGCCAAAAACATTCAGTACTTC
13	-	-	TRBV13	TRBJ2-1	CASSLQTNNEQFF	TGTGCCAGCAGCTTACAGACGAACAATGAGCAGTTCTTC